A selection of T cell receptor beta chains follows, all from one sample in a study of spatial heterogeneity in lung cancer. In TCRdb, the 5' RACE reads were re-called with MiXCR into one record per CDR3 protein. The table has about 95,000 distinct CDR3 sequences, roughly 10% seen once. This sample comprised PBMCs, obtained at surgery. These receptors were collected from a male donor with early-stage non-small cell lung cancer. CDR3s include the opening cysteine and the closing phenylalanine or tryptophan. Each record gives: V gene, clone size, D gene, CDR3 length, J gene, CDR3 protein, CDR3 DNA. A D gene is named only where the DNA matches it firmly. Size is omitted from some rows. Given values are once, few, many or a class for expanded clones.

TRBV3-1	NA	TRBD2	15	TRBJ2-6	CASSSGLTGANVLTF	TGTGCCAGCAGTTCGGGACTAACTGGGGCCAACGTCCTGACTTTC
TRBV29-1	NA	TRBD1	15	TRBJ2-5	CSVSRTGGLQETQYF	TGCAGCGTATCCCGGACAGGGGGCCTCCAAGAGACCCAGTACTTC
TRBV6-6	many	TRBD2	14	TRBJ2-1	CASSTAGGHNEQFF	TGTGCCAGCAGTACAGCGGGAGGGCACAATGAGCAGTTCTTC
TRBV5-1	NA	TRBD1	16	TRBJ1-1	CASSLGKGTGKTEAFF	TGCGCCAGCAGCTTGGGAAAAGGGACAGGGAAAACTGAAGCTTTCTTT
TRBV5-1	NA	NA	14	TRBJ1-1	CASSLGGSGTEAFF	TGCGCCAGCAGCTTAGGGGGATCGGGCACTGAAGCTTTCTTT
TRBV28	few	TRBD2	15	TRBJ2-3	CASSLGEGKTDTQYF	TGTGCCAGCAGTTTAGGGGAGGGCAAGACAGATACGCAGTATTTT
TRBV11-2	NA	NA	14	TRBJ2-2	CASSHGLNTGELFF	TGTGCCAGCAGCCACGGACTCAACACCGGGGAGCTGTTTTTT
TRBV5-1	many	TRBD2	15	TRBJ2-2	CASSWGLAKGGELFF	TGCGCCAGCAGTTGGGGACTAGCGAAAGGCGGGGAGCTGTTTTTT
TRBV12-3/TRBV12-4	NA	TRBD1	13	TRBJ1-1	CASRPGTGEKAFF	TGTGCCAGCAGGCCCGGGACAGGGGAAAAAGCTTTCTTT
TRBV20-1	few	NA	16	TRBJ2-3	CSARDLREFGTDTQYF	TGCAGTGCTAGAGATTTACGGGAGTTCGGCACAGATACGCAGTATTTT
TRBV5-6	NA	NA	14	TRBJ2-3	CASILGGYSDTQYF	TGTGCCAGCATCCTAGGGGGGTATTCAGATACGCAGTATTTT
TRBV5-1	many	TRBD1	15	TRBJ2-7	CASSLGGQGSYEQYF	TGCGCCAGCAGCTTGGGGGGACAGGGCTCCTACGAGCAGTACTTC
TRBV24-1	NA	NA	16	TRBJ1-4	CATSDFRRPRDEKLFF	TGTGCCACCAGTGATTTCAGGCGCCCCCGCGATGAAAAACTGTTTTTT
TRBV11-1	NA	NA	13	TRBJ2-5	CASSSRQPGTQYF	TGTGCCAGCAGCTCCCGCCAACCGGGGACCCAGTACTTC